The rows below give T cell receptor beta chains drawn from one sample of a study of control samples from healthy donors and cancer patients. Profiled with immunoSEQ multiplex PCR; TCRdb holds only in-frame clones, not every one. The repertoire consists of 150,000 to 200,000 clones, with around 90% occurring once and the leading ten covering about 12%. The specimen was blood. Receptor source: a man under 40 in good health. Both conserved end residues are part of each CDR3. The D gene is left open where the match is weak. The size field is filled for only some rows; it gives once, few, many or a size class.

J gene	D gene	V gene	clone size	CDR3 protein	CDR3 DNA
TRBJ1-2	NA	TRBV3-1/TRBV3-2	NA	CASSQEKGRGYTF	TGTGCCAGCAGCCAAGAGAAGGGGCGGGGCTACACCTTC
TRBJ1-4	NA	TRBV28	NA	CASSLDSFHNEKLFF	TGTGCCAGCAGCCTAGACAGTTTTCATAATGAAAAACTGTTTTTT
TRBJ1-1	TRBD1	TRBV7-9	NA	CASSLGTGAAEAFF	TGTGCCAGCAGCCTAGGGACAGGGGCCGCTGAAGCTTTCTTT
TRBJ2-4	TRBD1	TRBV7-9	NA	CASSPRTGKGTLAKNIQYF	TGTGCCAGCAGCCCCAGGACAGGGAAAGGAACACTAGCCAAAAACATTCAGTACTTC
TRBJ2-3	NA	TRBV7-2	NA	CASSPRPGRGSDTQYF	TGTGCCAGCAGCCCAAGGCCCGGGAGAGGGTCAGATACGCAGTATTTT
TRBJ1-4	NA	TRBV2	NA	CASSGDGTTNEKLFF	TGTGCCAGCAGTGGGGACGGAACAACTAATGAAAAACTGTTTTTT
TRBJ1-1	NA	TRBV12-3/TRBV12-4	NA	CASSSKGDTEAFF	TGTGCCAGCAGTTCCAAGGGAGACACTGAAGCTTTCTTT
TRBJ2-7	NA	TRBV7-8	NA	CASSFPPWGPFAGAKYEQYF	TGTGCCAGCAGCTTCCCACCTTGGGGGCCCTTCGCGGGAGCAAAATACGAGCAGTACTTC
TRBJ2-3	NA	TRBV12-3/TRBV12-4	NA	CASSLGGDTQYF	TGTGCCAGCAGTTTAGGGGGGGATACGCAGTATTTT
TRBJ2-4	NA	TRBV2	NA	CASRATETKNIQYF	TGTGCCAGCAGAGCCACCGAAACCAAAAACATTCAGTACTTC
TRBJ1-3	NA	TRBV7-2	once	CASSRTFSTGNTIYF	TGTGCCAGCAGTCGAACCTTCTCGACTGGAAACACCATATATTTT
TRBJ2-4	TRBD1	TRBV28	NA	CASTQGQTLAKNIQYF	TGTGCCAGCACCCAGGGACAGACGTTAGCCAAAAACATTCAGTACTTC
TRBJ2-1	TRBD2	TRBV3-1/TRBV3-2	NA	CASSLGTSGHNEQFF	TGTGCCAGCAGCCTTGGGACTAGCGGCCACAATGAGCAGTTCTTC
TRBJ2-1	NA	TRBV27	NA	CASSLRTNNEQFF	TGTGCCAGCAGTTTACGGACAAACAATGAGCAGTTCTTC
TRBJ1-6	NA	TRBV19	once	CASSVGSSRVNSPLHF	TGTGCCAGTAGTGTGGGCTCCTCGCGGGTTAATTCACCCCTCCACTTT
TRBJ2-1	TRBD2	TRBV5-1	few	CASSGAGGYNEQFF	TGCGCCAGCAGCGGAGCGGGGGGCTACAATGAGCAGTTCTTC
TRBJ1-5	NA	TRBV24-1	NA	CATSDSTGGNQPQHF	TGTGCCACCAGTGATTCGACAGGAGGAAATCAGCCCCAGCATTTT
TRBJ1-1	TRBD1	TRBV18	NA	CASSPRNDREGASAFF	TGTGCCAGCTCACCTCGGAACGACAGAGAGGGGGCTTCGGCTTTCTTT
TRBJ1-4	NA	TRBV6-5	NA	CASSQGGSNEKLFF	TGTGCCAGCAGCCAAGGGGGATCTAATGAAAAACTGTTTTTT
TRBJ2-1	NA	TRBV25-1	NA	CASSESGSRRYNEQFF	TGTGCCAGCAGTGAATCAGGGAGTCGGCGCTACAATGAGCAGTTCTTC
TRBJ1-4	NA	TRBV28	NA	CASSTSSTNEKLFF	TGTGCCAGCTCTACCTCTTCAACTAATGAAAAACTGTTTTTT
TRBJ1-4	NA	TRBV20-1	NA	CSARGSEKLFF	TGCAGTGCTAGAGGGAGTGAAAAACTGTTTTTT
TRBJ2-1	NA	TRBV18	NA	CASSLFLGGTSGNEQFF	TGTGCCAGCTCACTCTTCCTCGGCGGGACATCGGGCAATGAGCAGTTCTTC
TRBJ2-5	NA	TRBV2	few	CASSEALPTQYF	TGTGCCAGCAGTGAAGCGCTTCCGACCCAGTACTTC
TRBJ2-3	NA	TRBV19	NA	CASTPGGAGTDTQYF	TGTGCCAGTACCCCTGGCGGGGCCGGCACAGATACGCAGTATTTT
TRBJ1-5	NA	TRBV3-1/TRBV3-2	NA	CASSQGVQAESEPQHF	TGTGCCAGCAGCCAAGGTGTCCAGGCTGAATCAGAGCCCCAGCATTTT
TRBJ1-4	NA	TRBV20-1	NA	CSLNMGEKLFF	TGCAGTCTTAACATGGGGGAAAAACTGTTTTTT
TRBJ1-1	TRBD1	TRBV6-6	NA	CASSPAGQGASREAFF	TGTGCCAGCAGTCCAGCCGGACAGGGGGCTTCGAGGGAAGCTTTCTTT
TRBJ2-2	TRBD2	TRBV3-1/TRBV3-2	NA	CASSRGPTSGVNTGELFF	TGTGCCAGCAGCCGGGGCCCAACTAGCGGGGTAAACACCGGGGAGCTGTTTTTT
TRBJ1-3	NA	TRBV5-1	NA	CASSLGGPTGNTIYF	TGCGCCAGCAGCTTGGGGGGGCCGACAGGAAACACCATATATTTT
TRBJ1-5	NA	TRBV24-1	NA	CATSDNSNQPQHF	TGTGCCACCAGTGATAATAGCAATCAGCCCCAGCATTTT
TRBJ2-7	NA	TRBV4-1	NA	CASSLRDPYEQYF	TGCGCCAGCAGCCTCCGGGACCCCTACGAGCAGTACTTC
TRBJ2-7	NA	TRBV9	NA	CASSRGPHHTYEQYF	TGTGCCAGCAGTCGTGGACCTCATCACACCTACGAGCAGTACTTC
TRBJ2-2	NA	TRBV10-1	NA	CAVRASTGELFF	TGCGCCGTCCGGGCCTCGACCGGGGAGCTGTTTTTT
TRBJ2-2	NA	TRBV3-1/TRBV3-2	NA	CASSLKGGTGELFF	TGTGCCAGCAGCTTGAAAGGGGGGACCGGGGAGCTGTTTTTT
TRBJ2-7	NA	TRBV28	NA	CASSGSGTISYEQYF	TGTGCCAGCAGTGGCTCCGGGACCATCTCCTACGAGCAGTACTTC
TRBJ1-1	NA	TRBV25-1	NA	CASSESIRGTEAFF	TGTGCCAGCAGTGAATCAATAAGAGGCACTGAAGCTTTCTTT
TRBJ2-7	TRBD1	TRBV3-1/TRBV3-2	NA	CASSRNRDRVSYEQYF	TGTGCCAGCAGCCGCAACCGGGACAGGGTTTCCTACGAGCAGTACTTC
TRBJ2-7	TRBD2	TRBV2	NA	CASSEAALAGSYEQYF	TGTGCCAGCAGTGAAGCGGCACTAGCGGGATCCTACGAGCAGTACTTC
TRBJ2-1	NA	TRBV21-1	once	CAAGGAKNENEQFF	TGTGCCGCAGGGGGGGCTAAGAATGAGAATGAGCAGTTCTTC